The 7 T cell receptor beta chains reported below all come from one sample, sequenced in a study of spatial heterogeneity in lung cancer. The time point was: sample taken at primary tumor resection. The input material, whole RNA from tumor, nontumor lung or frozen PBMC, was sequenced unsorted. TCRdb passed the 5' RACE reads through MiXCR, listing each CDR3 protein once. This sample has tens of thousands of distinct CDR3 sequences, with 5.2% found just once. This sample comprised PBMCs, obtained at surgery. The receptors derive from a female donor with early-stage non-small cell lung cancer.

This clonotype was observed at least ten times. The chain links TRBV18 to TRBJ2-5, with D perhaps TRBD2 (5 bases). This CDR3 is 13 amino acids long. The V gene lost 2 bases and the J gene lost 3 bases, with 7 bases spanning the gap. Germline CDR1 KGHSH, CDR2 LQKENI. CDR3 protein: CASSPERKETQYF. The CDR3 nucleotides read TGTGCCAGCTCACCAGAGCGGAAAGAGACCCAGTACTTC.

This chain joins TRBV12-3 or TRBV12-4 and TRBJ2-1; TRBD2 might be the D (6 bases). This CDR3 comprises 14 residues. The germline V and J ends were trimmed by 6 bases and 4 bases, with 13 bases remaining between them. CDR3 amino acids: CASRKVGGYNEQFF. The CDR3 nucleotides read TGTGCCAGCAGGAAGGTGGGGGGATACAATGAGCAGTTCTTC.

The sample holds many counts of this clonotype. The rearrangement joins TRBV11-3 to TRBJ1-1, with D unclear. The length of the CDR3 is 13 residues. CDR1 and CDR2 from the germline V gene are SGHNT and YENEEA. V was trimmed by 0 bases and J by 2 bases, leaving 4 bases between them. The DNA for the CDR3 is TGTGCCAGCAGCTTAGAGGATAACACTGAAGCTTTCTTT. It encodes CASSLEDNTEAFF.

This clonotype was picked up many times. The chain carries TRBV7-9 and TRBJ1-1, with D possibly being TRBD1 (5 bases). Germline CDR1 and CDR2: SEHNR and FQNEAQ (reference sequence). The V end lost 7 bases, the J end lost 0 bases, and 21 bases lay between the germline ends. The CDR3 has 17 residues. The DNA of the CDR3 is TGTGCCAGCATCCCGCCCGTGGGGCTAATCATGAACACTGAAGCTTTCTTT. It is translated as CASIPPVGLIMNTEAFF.

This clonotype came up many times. CDR3 region: CASSLMPEYEQYF. DNA of the CDR3: TGTGCCAGCAGCTTAATGCCAGAATACGAGCAGTACTTC. This rearrangement joins TRBV11-2 to TRBJ2-7; no clear D. Germline CDR1 and CDR2: SGHAT and FQNNGV. V was trimmed by 2 bases and J by 4 bases, leaving 9 bases between them. The CDR3 has 13 amino acids.

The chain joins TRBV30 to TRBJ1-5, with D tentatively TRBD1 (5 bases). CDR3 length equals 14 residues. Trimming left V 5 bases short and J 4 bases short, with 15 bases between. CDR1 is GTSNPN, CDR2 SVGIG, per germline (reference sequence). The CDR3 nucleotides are TGTGCCTGGGGAGGGACGGCCGCGAATCAGCCCCAGCATTTT. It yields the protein CAWGGTAANQPQHF.

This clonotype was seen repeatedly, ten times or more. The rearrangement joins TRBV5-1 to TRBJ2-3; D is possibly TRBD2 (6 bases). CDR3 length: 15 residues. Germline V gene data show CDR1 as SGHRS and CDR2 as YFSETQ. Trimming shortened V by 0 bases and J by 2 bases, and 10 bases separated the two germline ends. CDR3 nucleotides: TGCGCCAGCAGCTTGGTTGGCGGGGCCACAGATACGCAGTATTTT. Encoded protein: CASSLVGGATDTQYF.